These 30 T cell receptor beta chains were sequenced from one sample in a study of graft-versus-host responses after intestinal transplantation. Processing was applied to graft tissue in order to liberate intraepithelial and lamina propria lymphocytes. Assay used: immunoSEQ multiplex PCR; TCRdb lists only in-frame clones, some missing. This sample has thousands of clones, with 80% found just once. The sequences come from ileum tissue, collected 18 days after transplant. These receptors were obtained from a human patient who received an intestinal transplant, so some T cells may come from the graft donor.

This clone appeared a few times. V and J are TRBV5-4 and TRBJ2-2; 7 nucleotides line up with TRBD2. The CDR3 runs 15 residues. Germline lookup yields CDR1 SGHNT and CDR2 YYREEE (reference sequence). V trimming: 3 bases; J trimming: 1 base; junction bases outside the gene matches: 3. The CDR3 DNA follows: TGTGCCAGCAGCTGGGGGAGGGTGAACACCGGGGAGCTGTTTTTT. Protein sequence: CASSWGRVNTGELFF.

This clone came up a few times. This chain uses TRBV6-1 with TRBJ2-1, with a possible D match to TRBD2 (6 bases). Trimming stripped 4 bases from V and 0 bases from J, with 10 bases between. In germline, CDR1 is MNHNS, CDR2 SASEGT. CDR3 length: 15 amino acids. The CDR3 spells CASSVDGGSYNEQFF. The CDR3 bases are TGTGCCAGCAGTGTAGACGGGGGCTCCTACAATGAGCAGTTCTTC.

This sequence joins TRBV7-5 and TRBJ2-1; the table's D call of TRBD2 was not tested on the DNA. TRBV7-5 counts as a pseudogene. The CDR3 totals 15 residues. The CDR3, as DNA: TGTGTCAGAAGCCCCCCCACTAGCGGGATAAATGAGCAGTTCTTC. This translates into CVRSPPTSGINEQFF.

V is TRBV10-3 and J is TRBJ2-7, with 7 bases aligning to TRBD2. CDR1 is ENHRY and CDR2 is SYGVKD in the germline V gene. J was trimmed by 3 bases and V by 3 bases; bases with no gene match: 8. The CDR3 runs to 15 residues. The CDR3 coding sequence is TGTGCCATCAGTGACTCGCGGGGGACCAACTACGAGCAGTACTTC. This translates into CAISDSRGTNYEQYF.

The V call is TRBV27, the J call TRBJ2-3; 10 bases match TRBD1. In germline, CDR1 is MNHEY, CDR2 SMNVEV (reference sequence). The CDR3 runs 14 residues. V shed 0 bases, J shed 6 bases, and the junction held 0 bases outside the gene matches. CDR3 sequence (DNA): TGTGCCAGCAGTTTATCGACAGGGGGCGATACGCAGTATTTT. Encoded protein: CASSLSTGGDTQYF.

This chain joins TRBV4-1 and TRBJ2-2, with unresolved D. Per the germline V gene, CDR1 is MGHRA and CDR2 is YSYEKL. The CDR3 is made up of 17 amino acids. V was trimmed by 1 base and J by 6 bases, leaving 18 bases between them. The DNA for the CDR3 is TGCGCCAGCAGCCAAGTGACGATTTGGCCCTTCCCCGGGGAGCTGTTTTTT. Its translation is CASSQVTIWPFPGELFF.

The gene calls are TRBV11-2 and TRBJ1-6; weak D call: TRBD1 (6 bases). V was cut by 7 bases and J by 0 bases, with 10 bases left in between. The CDR3 has 15 amino acids. The germline CDR1 and CDR2 sequences are SGHAT and FQNNGV. The CDR3 sequence is CASTGQRSYNSPLHF. In DNA, the CDR3 is TGTGCCAGCACCGGACAGCGCTCCTATAATTCACCCCTCCACTTT.

This sequence joins TRBV6-5 and TRBJ1-1; 8 nucleotides match TRBD1. Germline CDR1 reads MNHEY; CDR2 reads SVGAGI. Trimming took 8 bases from V and 6 from J; bases not matched to a gene: 11. The CDR3 runs to 14 residues. CDR3 nucleotide sequence: TGTGCCAGCTCACTTAAGACAGGGGTCGCTGAAGCTTTCTTT. It is translated as CASSLKTGVAEAFF.

The chain is built from TRBV2 and TRBJ2-3; D unclear. Germline V gene lookup returns CDR1 SNHLY and CDR2 FYNNEI. V lost 0 bases and J lost 8, with 6 bases in between. The CDR3 has 12 residues. CDR3 DNA sequence: TGTGCCAGCAGTGAAGCCCGTGGTACGCAGTATTTT. Translating it yields CASSEARGTQYF.

The chain uses TRBV5-6 and TRBJ2-2; D possibly corresponds to TRBD1 (5 bases). V was trimmed by 2 bases and J by 2 bases, leaving 13 bases between them. This CDR3 region has 16 residues. Germline V gene data show CDR1 as SGHDT and CDR2 as YYEEEE. This CDR3 is CASSLPGQLNTGELFF. In DNA form, the CDR3 reads TGTGCCAGCAGCTTACCCGGACAACTTAACACCGGGGAGCTGTTTTTT.

The chain has TRBV25-1 and TRBJ2-7; the D call may be TRBD1 or TRBD2 (5 bases each). V lost 6 bases and J lost 3, with 18 bases in between. Germline loops: CDR1 MGHDK, CDR2 SYGVNS. CDR3 size: 15 residues. The CDR3 loop reads CASRGDAGSGYEQYF. CDR3 nucleotide sequence: TGTGCCAGCAGGGGGGATGCAGGGTCCGGCTACGAGCAGTACTTC.

V is TRBV5-4 and J is TRBJ2-3; TRBD1 aligns across 7 bases. There are 13 residues in the CDR3. The junction had 0 bases not matched to a gene; V was cut back by 4 bases and J by 1 base. Germline CDR1 and CDR2: SGHNT and YYREEE (reference sequence). The CDR3 sequence is CASSDRGTDTQYF. CDR3 in DNA: TGTGCCAGCAGCGACAGGGGCACAGATACGCAGTATTTT.

The chain has TRBV21-1 and TRBJ2-5; the listed D gene, TRBD2, was not tested against the DNA. TRBJ2-7 explains the end of the DNA better; the J call may be wrong. TRBV21-1 is given as a pseudogene. The CDR3 is 13 amino acids. The DNA of the CDR3 is TGTGCCAGCAGCAAAGCGGGAGGCTACGAGCAGTACTTC. Translated: CASSKAGGYEQYF.

The chain links TRBV30 to TRBJ1-2, with 8 bases identical to TRBD1. The germline V gene has CDR1 GTSNPN and CDR2 SVGIG (reference sequence). The ends lost 0 bases at V and 0 bases at J; junction bases unmatched: 3. CDR3 length equals 15 residues. CDR3 DNA sequence: TGTGCCTGGAGTGTACGGACAGGGTCTAACTATGGCTACACCTTC. Its protein product is CAWSVRTGSNYGYTF.

The CDR3 protein is CASRAWTGLNTGELFF. DNA of the CDR3: TGTGCCAGCAGGGCCTGGACAGGGCTTAACACCGGGGAGCTGTTTTTT. The chain joins TRBV2 to TRBJ2-2; 8 bases align to TRBD1. Germline trimming cut 6 bases from V and 2 bases from J; bases unmatched to any gene: 8. From germline, CDR1 is SNHLY and CDR2 FYNNEI. The CDR3 has 16 amino acids. The complete variable domain, with remaining parts taken from reference TRBV2 and TRBJ2-2, reads EPEVTQTPSHQVTQMGQEVILRCVPISNHLYFYWYRQILGQKVEFLVSFYNNEISEKSEIFDDQFSVERPDGSNFTLKIRSTKLEDSAMYFCASRAWTGLNTGELFFGEGSRLTVL.

This chain joins TRBV19 and TRBJ2-7; possibly TRBD1 for D (6 bases). Germline V gene lookup returns CDR1 LNHDA and CDR2 SQIVND (reference sequence). The CDR3 spans 12 residues. V was clipped by 7 bases and J by 0 bases, with 7 bases between them. CDR3 sequence (DNA): TGTGCCAGTAAAGGGGGCTCCTACGAGCAGTACTTC. Its translation: CASKGGSYEQYF.

The CDR3 coding sequence is TGTGCCAGCAGTGAGGCTAGCCCTAGCACAGATACGCAGTATTTT. Amino acids: CASSEASPSTDTQYF. The chain recombines TRBV25-1 with TRBJ2-3; possible D gene TRBD2, 5 bases. This CDR3 comprises 15 residues. Germline loops: CDR1 MGHDK, CDR2 SYGVNS. V was clipped by 3 bases and J by 0 bases, with 10 bases between them. Supplemented by reference TRBV25-1 and TRBJ2-3, the full variable domain reads EADIYQTPRYLVIGTGKKITLECSQTMGHDKMYWYQQDPGMELHLIHYSYGVNSTEKGDLSSESTVSRIRTEHFPLTLESARPSHTSQYLCASSEASPSTDTQYFGPGTRLTVL.

A few counts support this clone. The chain recombines TRBV7-9 with TRBJ1-2; 8 bases match TRBD1. In germline, CDR1 is SEHNR, CDR2 FQNEAQ (reference sequence). V dropped 1 base and J dropped 2; count of bases not matched to a gene: 6. The CDR3 spans 16 residues. CDR3 sequence (DNA): TGTGCCAGCAGCTTAGGCCCCAGGGGGCGGAACTATGGCTACACCTTC. This codes for CASSLGPRGRNYGYTF.

This rearrangement joins TRBV5-4 to TRBJ1-1; no clear D gene. Germline V gene lookup returns CDR1 SGHNT and CDR2 YYREEE (reference sequence). V was trimmed by 4 bases and J by 0 bases, leaving 13 bases between them. This CDR3 region has 15 residues. CDR3 sequence: CASSMANPVNTEAFF. As DNA, the CDR3 is TGTGCCAGCAGCATGGCCAACCCGGTGAACACTGAAGCTTTCTTT.

J is TRBJ2-7 and V is TRBV10-3; TRBD2 agrees at 10 bases. This CDR3 is built from 12 residues. Germline-derived CDR1 and CDR2 are ENHRY and SYGVKD. V lost 7 bases to trimming and J lost 4 bases; unmatched junction nucleotides: 1. The CDR3 sequence: CAITSGSYEQYF. Here the CDR3 DNA reads TGTGCCATCACTAGCGGGAGTTACGAGCAGTACTTC.

The rearrangement uses TRBV25-1 and TRBJ1-4; 8 bases fit TRBD1. CDR3 length: 17 residues. Losses at the gene ends were 3 bases for V and 5 bases for J; bases not matched to a gene: 11. Germline-derived CDR1 and CDR2 are MGHDK and SYGVNS. CDR3 coding DNA: TGTGCCAGCAGTGACCCCCCTCAGGGGGCTGTGAATGAAAAACTGTTTTTT. It specifies CASSDPPQGAVNEKLFF. Using reference TRBV25-1 and TRBJ1-4 for the parts outside the CDR3, the full variable domain is EADIYQTPRYLVIGTGKKITLECSQTMGHDKMYWYQQDPGMELHLIHYSYGVNSTEKGDLSSESTVSRIRTEHFPLTLESARPSHTSQYLCASSDPPQGAVNEKLFFGSGTQLSVL.

The chain joins TRBV13 to TRBJ2-7; perhaps TRBD2 as D (6 bases). Germline CDR1 is PRHDT and CDR2 is FYEKMQ (reference sequence). This CDR3 contains 13 residues. V was trimmed by 5 bases and J by 0 bases, leaving 8 bases between them. CDR3 nucleotide sequence: TGTGCCAGCAGCCGGCGGGACTCCTACGAGCAGTACTTC. It specifies CASSRRDSYEQYF. The whole variable domain, filled in from reference TRBV13 and TRBJ2-7, reads AAGVIQSPRHLIKEKRETATLKCYPIPRHDTVYWYQQGPGQDPQFLISFYEKMQSDKGSIPDRFSAQQFSDYHSELNMSSLELGDSALYFCASSRRDSYEQYFGPGTRLTVT.

The V gene is TRBV4-1, the J gene TRBJ2-7, with 11 bases lining up with TRBD1. V gave up 3 bases and J gave up 7 bases; unmatched junction bases: 8. Germline assignment: CDR1 MGHRA and CDR2 YSYEKL. The length of the CDR3 is 15 residues. In DNA form, the CDR3 reads TGCGCCAGCAGCCAGAGGTGGACAGGGGGCAGAGAGCAGTACTTC. Translated, it gives CASSQRWTGGREQYF.

This clone was counted once. The chain is built from TRBV6-1 and TRBJ1-6; perhaps TRBD1 as D (5 bases). Trimming left V 11 bases short and J 1 base short, with 6 bases between. The germline V gene has CDR1 MNHNS and CDR2 SASEGT. The CDR3 contains 12 residues. The CDR3 sequence is CAGQSYNSPLHF. The CDR3 nucleotides are TGTGCCGGACAATCCTATAATTCACCCCTCCACTTT.

Only a few counts were recorded for this clone. The chain employs TRBV30 and TRBJ2-7, with 8 bases lining up with TRBD2. In germline, CDR1 is GTSNPN, CDR2 SVGIG (reference sequence). The ends lost 2 bases at V and 3 bases at J; junction bases unmatched: 0. CDR3 length equals 12 residues. CDR3: CAWSRGGYEQYF. The DNA of the CDR3 is TGTGCCTGGAGTCGGGGGGGCTACGAGCAGTACTTC.

The gene calls are TRBV27 and TRBJ1-5, with D maybe TRBD1 (5 bases). The germline V gene encodes CDR1 MNHEY and CDR2 SMNVEV (reference sequence). The CDR3 has 17 residues. The V end was cut by 1 base, the J end by 2 bases, with 15 bases between. The DNA for the CDR3 is TGTGCCAGCAGTTTATTGTTCCGAGGGGCAGGCAATCAGCCCCAGCATTTT. It yields the protein CASSLLFRGAGNQPQHF.

This chain joins TRBV23-1 and TRBJ1-3; D not certain. TRBV23-1 is noted as an ORF with a role that remains uncertain. Deletions cut 4 bases from V and 5 bases from J, with 15 bases between. This CDR3 region has 15 residues. The CDR3 region is CASSRVGVPRNTIYF. The CDR3 DNA follows: TGCGCCAGCAGTCGAGTAGGTGTTCCTAGAAACACCATATATTTT.

The chain couples TRBV5-1 to TRBJ1-1; D is undetermined. The CDR3 runs to 13 residues. Trimming left V 0 bases short and J 1 base short, with 4 bases between. From germline, CDR1 is SGHRS and CDR2 YFSETQ. CDR3 amino acids: CASSLGGNTEAFF. As DNA, the CDR3 is TGCGCCAGCAGCTTGGGCGGGAACACTGAAGCTTTCTTT.

CDR3 in amino acids: CASSPSRGRGYTF. In DNA, the CDR3 is TGTGCCAGCAGCCCCTCGCGGGGCCGTGGCTACACCTTC. The gene calls are TRBV6-6 and TRBJ1-2; D might be TRBD1 (5 bases). The CDR3 covers 13 residues. Germline CDR1 MNHNY, CDR2 SVGAGI (reference sequence). Trimming left V 6 bases short and J 7 bases short, with 15 bases between.

The chain is built from TRBV25-1 and TRBJ1-1; D possibly corresponds to TRBD1 (6 bases). The V end was cut by 4 bases, the J end by 5 bases, with 17 bases between. Germline assignment: CDR1 MGHDK and CDR2 SYGVNS. The CDR3 extends over 15 amino acids. The CDR3, as DNA: TGTGCCAGCAGTGTCTCACAGGGTGGTGTGACTGAAGCTTTCTTT. It encodes CASSVSQGGVTEAFF.